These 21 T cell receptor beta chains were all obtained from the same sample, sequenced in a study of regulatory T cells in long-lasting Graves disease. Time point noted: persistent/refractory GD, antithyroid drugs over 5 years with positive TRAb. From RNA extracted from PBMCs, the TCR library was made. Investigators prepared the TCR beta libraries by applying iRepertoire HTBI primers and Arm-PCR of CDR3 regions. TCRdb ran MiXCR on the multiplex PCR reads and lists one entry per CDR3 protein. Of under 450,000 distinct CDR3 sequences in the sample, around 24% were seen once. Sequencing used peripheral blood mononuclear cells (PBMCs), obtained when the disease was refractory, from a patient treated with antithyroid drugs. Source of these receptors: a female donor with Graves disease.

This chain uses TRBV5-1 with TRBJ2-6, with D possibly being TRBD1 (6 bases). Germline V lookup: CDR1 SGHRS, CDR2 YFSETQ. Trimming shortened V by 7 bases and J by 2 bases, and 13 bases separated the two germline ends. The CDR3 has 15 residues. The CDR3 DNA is TGCGCCAGCGTACAGGGTTCTACTGGGGCCAACGTCCTGACTTTC. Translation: CASVQGSTGANVLTF.

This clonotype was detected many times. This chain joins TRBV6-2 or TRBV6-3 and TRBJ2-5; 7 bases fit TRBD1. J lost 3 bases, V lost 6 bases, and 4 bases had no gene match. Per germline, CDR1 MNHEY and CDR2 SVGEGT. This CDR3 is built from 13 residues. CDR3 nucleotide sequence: TGTGCCAGCAGAATTACAGGGGAAGAGACCCAGTACTTC. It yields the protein CASRITGEETQYF.

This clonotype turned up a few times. The CDR3 here is CASGPALGEKLFF. The CDR3 region has the DNA TGTGCCAGCGGCCCAGCGTTGGGCGAAAAACTGTTTTTT. J is TRBJ1-4 and V is TRBV7-9; D remains ambiguous. CDR3 size: 13 residues. With 8 bases removed from V and 8 bases from J, the gap between germline ends came to 15 bases. Germline CDR1 is SEHNR and CDR2 is FQNEAQ (reference sequence).

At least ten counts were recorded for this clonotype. The CDR3 region is CSANEPAGHQETQYF. The CDR3 nucleotides read TGCAGTGCTAACGAACCAGCGGGGCACCAAGAGACCCAGTACTTC. The chain combines TRBV20-1 with TRBJ2-5, with 7 bases that match TRBD2. The CDR3 is 15 residues long. Looked up from germline, CDR1 is DFQATT and CDR2 is SNEGSKA (reference sequence). Losses at the gene ends were 4 bases for V and 0 bases for J; bases not matched to a gene: 8.

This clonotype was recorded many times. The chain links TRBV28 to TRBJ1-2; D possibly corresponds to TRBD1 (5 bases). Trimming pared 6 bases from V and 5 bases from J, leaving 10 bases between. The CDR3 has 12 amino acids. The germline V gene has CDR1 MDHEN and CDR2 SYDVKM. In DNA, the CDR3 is TGTGCCAGCAGCCCGGGACTTTATGGCTACACCTTC. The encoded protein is CASSPGLYGYTF.

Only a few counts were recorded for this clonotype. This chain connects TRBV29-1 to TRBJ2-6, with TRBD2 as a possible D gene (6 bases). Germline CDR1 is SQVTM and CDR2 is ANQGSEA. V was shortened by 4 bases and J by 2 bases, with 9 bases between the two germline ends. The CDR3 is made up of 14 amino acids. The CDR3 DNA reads TGCAGCGTTGCGGGGGTACCTGGGGCCAACGTCCTGACTTTC. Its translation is CSVAGVPGANVLTF.

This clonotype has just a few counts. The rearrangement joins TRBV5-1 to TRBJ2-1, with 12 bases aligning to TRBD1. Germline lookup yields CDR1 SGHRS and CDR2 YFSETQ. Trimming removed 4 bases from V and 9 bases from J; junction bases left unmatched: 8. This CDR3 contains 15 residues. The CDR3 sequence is CASSRGTGGSVEQFF. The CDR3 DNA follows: TGCGCCAGCAGCCGAGGGACAGGGGGCTCTGTTGAGCAGTTCTTC. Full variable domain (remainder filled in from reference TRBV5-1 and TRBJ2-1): KAGVTQTPRYLIKTRGQQVTLSCSPISGHRSVSWYQQTPGQGLQFLFEYFSETQRNKGNFPGRFSGRQFSNSRSEMNVSTLELGDSALYLCASSRGTGGSVEQFFGPGTRLTVL.

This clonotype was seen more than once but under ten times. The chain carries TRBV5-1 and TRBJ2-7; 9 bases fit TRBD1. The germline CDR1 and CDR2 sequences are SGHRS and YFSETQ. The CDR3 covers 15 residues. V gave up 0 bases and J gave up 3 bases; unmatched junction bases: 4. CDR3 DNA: TGCGCCAGCAGCTTGGCGGGACAGGGCCACTACGAGCAGTACTTC. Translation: CASSLAGQGHYEQYF.

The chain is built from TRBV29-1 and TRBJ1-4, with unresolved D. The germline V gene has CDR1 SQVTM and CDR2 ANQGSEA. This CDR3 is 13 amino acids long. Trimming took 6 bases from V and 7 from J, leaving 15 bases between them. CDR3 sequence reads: CSVARAEGEKLFF. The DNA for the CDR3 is TGCAGCGTGGCTAGGGCTGAAGGTGAAAAACTGTTTTTT.

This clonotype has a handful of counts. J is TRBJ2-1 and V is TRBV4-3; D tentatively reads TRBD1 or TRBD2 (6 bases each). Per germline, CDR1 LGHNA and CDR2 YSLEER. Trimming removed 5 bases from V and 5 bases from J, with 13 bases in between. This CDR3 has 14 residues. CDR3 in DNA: TGCGCCAGCAGCTCCAGGAGGGGGAACAATGAGCAGTTCTTC. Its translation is CASSSRRGNNEQFF.

Written as DNA, the CDR3 is TGCAGTGCTAGGGGGACGGTCACTGAAGCTTTCTTT. Its translation: CSARGTVTEAFF. The rearrangement links TRBV20-1 to TRBJ1-1, with D perhaps TRBD1 (5 bases). V gave up 3 bases and J gave up 4 bases, with 9 bases separating them. The CDR3 is 12 amino acids. Per the germline V gene, CDR1 is DFQATT and CDR2 is SNEGSKA (reference sequence).

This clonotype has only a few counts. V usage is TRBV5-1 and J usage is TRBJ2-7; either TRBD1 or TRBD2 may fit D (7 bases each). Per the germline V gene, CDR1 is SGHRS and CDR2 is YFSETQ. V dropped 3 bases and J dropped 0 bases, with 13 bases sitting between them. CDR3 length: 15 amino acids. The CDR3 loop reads CASSWGGQSSYEQYF. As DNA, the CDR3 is TGCGCCAGCAGCTGGGGGGGACAGAGCTCCTACGAGCAGTACTTC.

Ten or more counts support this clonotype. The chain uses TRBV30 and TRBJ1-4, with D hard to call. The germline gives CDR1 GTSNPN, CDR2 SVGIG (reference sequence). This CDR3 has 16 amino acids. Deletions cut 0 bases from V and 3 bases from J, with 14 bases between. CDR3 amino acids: CAWSVFTGRPNEKLFF. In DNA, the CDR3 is TGTGCCTGGAGTGTATTCACGGGGAGGCCTAATGAAAAACTGTTTTTT.

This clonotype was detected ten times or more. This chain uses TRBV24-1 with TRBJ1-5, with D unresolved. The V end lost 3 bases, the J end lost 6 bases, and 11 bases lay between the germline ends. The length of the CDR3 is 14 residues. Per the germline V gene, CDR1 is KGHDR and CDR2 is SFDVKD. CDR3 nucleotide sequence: TGTGCCACCAGTGATCCCCGGGCCTCTCAGCCCCAGCATTTT. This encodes CATSDPRASQPQHF.

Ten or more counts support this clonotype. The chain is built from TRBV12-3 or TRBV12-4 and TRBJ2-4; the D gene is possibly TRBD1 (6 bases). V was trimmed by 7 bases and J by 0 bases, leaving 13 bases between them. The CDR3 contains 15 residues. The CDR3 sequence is CASTLAGVAKNIQYF. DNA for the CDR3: TGTGCCAGCACCCTGGCAGGGGTAGCCAAAAACATTCAGTACTTC.

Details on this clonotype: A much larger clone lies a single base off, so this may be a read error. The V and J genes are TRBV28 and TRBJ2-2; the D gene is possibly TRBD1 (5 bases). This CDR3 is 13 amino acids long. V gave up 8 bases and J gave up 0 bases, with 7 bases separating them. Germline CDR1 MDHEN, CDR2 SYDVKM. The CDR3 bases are TGTGCCAGCGACAGACCGAACACCGGGGAGCTGTTTTTT. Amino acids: CASDRPNTGELFF.

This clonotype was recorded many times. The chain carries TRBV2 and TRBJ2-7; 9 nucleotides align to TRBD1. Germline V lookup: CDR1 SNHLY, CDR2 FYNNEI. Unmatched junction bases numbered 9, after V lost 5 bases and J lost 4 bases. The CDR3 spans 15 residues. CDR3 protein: CASSQPQGAVYEQYF. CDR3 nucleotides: TGTGCCAGCAGTCAACCACAGGGGGCTGTTTACGAGCAGTACTTC.

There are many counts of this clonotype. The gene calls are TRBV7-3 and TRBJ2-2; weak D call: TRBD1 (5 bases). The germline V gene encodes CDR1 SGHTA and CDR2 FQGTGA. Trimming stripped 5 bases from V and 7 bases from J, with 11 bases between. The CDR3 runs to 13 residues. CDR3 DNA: TGTGCCAGCAGCGACAGCCGTGTCGGGGAGCTGTTTTTT. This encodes CASSDSRVGELFF.

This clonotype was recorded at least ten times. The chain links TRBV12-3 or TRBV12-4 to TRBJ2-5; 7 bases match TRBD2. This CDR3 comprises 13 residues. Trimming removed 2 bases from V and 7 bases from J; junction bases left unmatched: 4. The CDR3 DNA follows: TGTGCCAGCAGTTTACGTGGGGGGGGGACCCAGTACTTC. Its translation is CASSLRGGGTQYF.

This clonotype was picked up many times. The chain's CDR3 is CASYRSTANTGELFF. CDR3 bases: TGTGCCAGCTATCGGTCAACCGCGAACACCGGGGAGCTGTTTTTT. The J gene is TRBJ2-2, the V gene TRBV2; no definite D call. Germline assignment: CDR1 SNHLY and CDR2 FYNNEI. The CDR3 length is 15 residues. Trimming cost V 8 bases and J 0 bases, with 13 bases left between them.

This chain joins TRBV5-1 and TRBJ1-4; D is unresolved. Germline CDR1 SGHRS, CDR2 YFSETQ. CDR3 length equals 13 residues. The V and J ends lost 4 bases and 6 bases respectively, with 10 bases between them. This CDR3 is CASSENTDEKLFF. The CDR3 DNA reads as TGCGCCAGCAGCGAGAACACGGATGAAAAACTGTTTTTT. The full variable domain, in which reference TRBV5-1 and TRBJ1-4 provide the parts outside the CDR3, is KAGVTQTPRYLIKTRGQQVTLSCSPISGHRSVSWYQQTPGQGLQFLFEYFSETQRNKGNFPGRFSGRQFSNSRSEMNVSTLELGDSALYLCASSENTDEKLFFGSGTQLSVL.